This T cell receptor (beta chain) derives from a study of beta chain features in type 1 diabetes. This clone was seen only a few times. V lost 8 bases to trimming and J lost 3 bases; unmatched junction nucleotides: 19. The germline CDR1 and CDR2 sequences are MDHEN and SYDVKM. This CDR3 spans 17 amino acids. What was sequenced were expressed TCRB transcripts, since all of the isolated RNA had been reverse transcribed. Libraries were prepared by immunoSEQ multiplex PCR; TCRdb keeps only in-frame clonotypes and omits some of them. The sample shows roughly 150,000 clones, approximately 12% of them seen only once.

This clonotype was sampled from a man aged 18 to 30 in good health. Sequenced: central memory CD4+ T cells from blood. The chain has TRBV28 and TRBJ2-7, with TRBD1 identical over 7 bases. In DNA form, the CDR3 reads TGTGCCAGCGGACTCGGGACAGCAAACCAGAATAACTACGAGCAGTACTTC. It translates to CASGLGTANQNNYEQYF.